The clone carrying this T cell receptor (beta chain) was detected once. Germline CDR1 MNHEY, CDR2 SVGAGI. CDR3 length: 15 residues. V was clipped by 8 bases and J by 6 bases; unmatched bases: 12. These data belong to a study of blood T cell repertoires in COVID-19. Study information: In each case, the material was cDNA or gDNA derived from T cells, B-cell-depleted T cells, or PBMCs.

Authors' analysis steps: How many nucleated cells were present was estimated from reference gene primer amplification. This table comes from immunoSEQ multiplex PCR, and its TCRdb copy is limited to in-frame clones, with some not included. That table gives V, J and clone size, and the DNA gave D and trimming. Of roughly 200,000 clones detected, approximately 79% appear once; the ten largest clones hold approximately 13%. The sample was peripheral blood. This TCR was sampled from a man in his forties or fifties who had recovered from COVID-19. This sequence joins TRBV6-5 and TRBJ2-7, with 11 bases lining up with TRBD1. The CDR3 sequence is CASERGTGGSSEQYF. The CDR3 DNA reads as TGTGCCAGCGAGAGGGGGACAGGGGGGTCTAGCGAGCAGTACTTC.